This T cell receptor (beta chain) originates from a study of T cell responses to AZD1222 COVID-19 vaccine. Sequencing was performed with immunoSEQ multiplex PCR; in TCRdb, only in-frame clones are kept and a portion is missing. This table has some 130,000 clones, approximately 85% appearing once. In this sample, this clone turned up once. In germline, CDR1 is SGHDT, CDR2 YYEEEE. This CDR3 region has 14 residues. Deletions cut 4 bases from V and 2 bases from J, with 12 bases between. The receptor's source is an adult in good health. The V gene is TRBV5-6, the J gene TRBJ1-2; TRBD1 is a possible D gene (5 bases). The sequenced sample was peripheral blood, obtained on day 0 of AZD1222 vaccination. CDR3: CASSRDARNYGYTF. Written as DNA, the CDR3 is TGTGCCAGCAGCCGGGACGCAAGAAACTATGGCTACACCTTC.